This T cell receptor (beta chain) was captured in a study of T-cell memory formation after mild COVID-19. This clonotype was seen at least ten times. Germline CDR1 reads SGHVS; CDR2 reads FNYEAQ. The CDR3 covers 17 residues. V was pared by 0 bases and J by 1 base, with 6 bases of the junction left unmatched. TCRdb re-called the 5' RACE reads through MiXCR, storing one row per CDR3 protein. The sample lists a few hundred thousand distinct CDR3 sequences, approximately 21% occurring once. The chain carries TRBV7-6 and TRBJ2-5, with 9 bases that match TRBD2. The material sequenced was PBMCs or a T cell subset sorted from them (not recorded which). This TCR was recovered from an adult woman who had mild COVID-19 (a few samples of this study predate the infection). Cell type and time point are not known. This CDR3 is CASSLAGTSGSQETQYF. CDR3 nucleotide sequence: TGTGCCAGCAGCTTAGCCGGAACTAGCGGGTCCCAAGAGACCCAGTACTTC.